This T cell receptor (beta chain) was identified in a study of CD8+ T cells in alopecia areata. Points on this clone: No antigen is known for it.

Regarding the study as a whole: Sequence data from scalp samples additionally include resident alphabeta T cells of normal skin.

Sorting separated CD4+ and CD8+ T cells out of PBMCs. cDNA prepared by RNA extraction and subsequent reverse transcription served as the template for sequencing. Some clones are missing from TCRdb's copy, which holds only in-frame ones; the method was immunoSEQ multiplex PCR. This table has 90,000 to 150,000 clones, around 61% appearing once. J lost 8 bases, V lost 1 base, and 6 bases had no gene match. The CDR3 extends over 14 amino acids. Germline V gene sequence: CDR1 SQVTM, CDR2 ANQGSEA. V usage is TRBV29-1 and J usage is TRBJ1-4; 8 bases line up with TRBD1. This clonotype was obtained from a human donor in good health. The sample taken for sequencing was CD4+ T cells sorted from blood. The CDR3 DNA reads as TGCAGCGTTGAAGGGGTACAGGGGGGCGAAAAACTGTTTTTT. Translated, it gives CSVEGVQGGEKLFF.